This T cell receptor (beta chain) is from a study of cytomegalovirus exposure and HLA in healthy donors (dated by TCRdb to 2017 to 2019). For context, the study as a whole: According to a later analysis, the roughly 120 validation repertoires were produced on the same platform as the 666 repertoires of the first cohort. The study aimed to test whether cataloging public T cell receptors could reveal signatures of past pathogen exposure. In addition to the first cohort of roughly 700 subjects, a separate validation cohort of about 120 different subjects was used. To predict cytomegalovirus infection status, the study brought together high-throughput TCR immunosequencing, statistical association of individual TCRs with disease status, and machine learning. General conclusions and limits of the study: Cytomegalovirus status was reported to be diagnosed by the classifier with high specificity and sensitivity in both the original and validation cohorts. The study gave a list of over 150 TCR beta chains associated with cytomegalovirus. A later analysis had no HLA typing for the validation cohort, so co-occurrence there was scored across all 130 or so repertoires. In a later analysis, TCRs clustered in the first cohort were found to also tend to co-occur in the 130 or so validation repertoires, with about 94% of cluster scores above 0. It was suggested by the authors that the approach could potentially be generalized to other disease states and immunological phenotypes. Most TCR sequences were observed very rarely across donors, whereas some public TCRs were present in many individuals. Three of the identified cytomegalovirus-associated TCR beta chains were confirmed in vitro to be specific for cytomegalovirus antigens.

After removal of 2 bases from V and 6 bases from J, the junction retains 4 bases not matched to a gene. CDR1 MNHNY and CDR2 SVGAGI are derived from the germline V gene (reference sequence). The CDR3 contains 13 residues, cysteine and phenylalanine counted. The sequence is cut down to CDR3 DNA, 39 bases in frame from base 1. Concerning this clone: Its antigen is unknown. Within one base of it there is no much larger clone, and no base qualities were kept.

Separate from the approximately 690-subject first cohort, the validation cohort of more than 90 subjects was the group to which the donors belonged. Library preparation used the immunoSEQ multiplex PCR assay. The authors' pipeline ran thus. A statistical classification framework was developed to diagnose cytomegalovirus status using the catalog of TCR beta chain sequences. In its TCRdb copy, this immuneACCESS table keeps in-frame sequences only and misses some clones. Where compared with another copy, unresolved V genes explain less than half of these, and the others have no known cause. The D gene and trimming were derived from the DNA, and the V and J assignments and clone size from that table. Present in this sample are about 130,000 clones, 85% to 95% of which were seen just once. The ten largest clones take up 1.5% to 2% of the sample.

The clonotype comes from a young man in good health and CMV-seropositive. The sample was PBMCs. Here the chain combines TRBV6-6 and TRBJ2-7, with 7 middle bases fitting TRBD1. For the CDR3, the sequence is CASSYHGTAEQYF. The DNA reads TGTGCCAGCAGTTACCACGGGACAGCCGAGCAGTACTTC.